Described below is a single TCR beta chain sequence and its context. No antigen is known for it. The record originates from a study of shared clonotypes between healthy human individuals. Regarding the study as a whole: Clonotypes that were shared across a handful of donors made up around 5% of naive CD4 clonotypes.

Once extracted for a subset, genomic DNA was divided evenly among several immunoSEQ plates. Each PCR replicate from the sorted subsets contained roughly 210 ng DNA, which is tens of thousands of T cell genomes. Original methodology: Filtering differed, since immunoSEQ gave only junction sequences and no quality scores. TCRdb's copy holds only in-frame clones and misses some; the assay was immunoSEQ multiplex PCR. That table furnishes V, J and clone size, whereas the DNA furnished D and trimming. The table lists about 1.5 million clones, about 96% of them singletons. The specimen sequenced was naive CD4+ T cells sorted from blood. Subset reported: CD45RA+ positively selected. This clonotype originated in a man aged 25-40 years in good health.

The DNA of the CDR3 is TGTGCCAGCTCACCGCAGACTAGCGGGGTTAACACCGGGGAGCTGTTTTTT. It is translated as CASSPQTSGVNTGELFF. The chain combines TRBV18 with TRBJ2-2, with 11 nucleotides matching TRBD2. Germline loops: CDR1 KGHSH, CDR2 LQKENI. The junction had 5 bases not matched to a gene; V was cut back by 3 bases and J by 2 bases. There are 17 residues in the CDR3.